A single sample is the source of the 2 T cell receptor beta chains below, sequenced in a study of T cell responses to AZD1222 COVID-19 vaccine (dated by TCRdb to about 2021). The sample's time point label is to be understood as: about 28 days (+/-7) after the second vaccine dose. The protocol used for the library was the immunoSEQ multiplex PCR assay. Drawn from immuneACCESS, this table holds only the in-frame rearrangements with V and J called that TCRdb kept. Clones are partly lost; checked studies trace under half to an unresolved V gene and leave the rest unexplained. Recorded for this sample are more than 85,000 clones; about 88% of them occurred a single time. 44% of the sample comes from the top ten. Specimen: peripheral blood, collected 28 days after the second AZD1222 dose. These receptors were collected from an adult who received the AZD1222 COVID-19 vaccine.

This CDR3 is CASSLLGSSEEKLFF. The CDR3 nucleotides read TGTGCCAGCAGCCTTCTAGGGAGTTCTGAAGAAAAACTGTTTTTT. The V call is TRBV6-2 or TRBV6-3, the J call TRBJ1-4, with D hard to call. This CDR3 region has 15 residues. V dropped 6 bases and J dropped 8 bases, with 19 bases sitting between them. CDR1 is MNHEY, CDR2 SVGEGT, per germline.

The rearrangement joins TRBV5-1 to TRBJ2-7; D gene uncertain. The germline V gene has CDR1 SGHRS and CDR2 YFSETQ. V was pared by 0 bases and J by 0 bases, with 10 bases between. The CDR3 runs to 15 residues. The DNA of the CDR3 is TGCGCCAGCAGCTTGGATGCAGAGAGCTCCTACGAGCAGTACTTC. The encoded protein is CASSLDAESSYEQYF.